Each of the 27 T cell receptor beta chains below was sequenced from the same sample in a study of blood T cell repertoires in COVID-19. Assay: immunoSEQ multiplex PCR; the TCRdb copy retains only in-frame clones and omits some. The sample includes tens of thousands of clones, roughly 81% of them seen just once. Sequenced material: peripheral blood. The receptor source for this set is a human donor in a cohort sampled during active COVID-19.

This clone has only a few counts. This chain links TRBV7-6 with TRBJ2-1; D gene uncertain. CDR3 size: 13 residues. V gave up 4 bases and J gave up 2 bases, with 6 bases separating them. Per the germline V gene, CDR1 is SGHVS and CDR2 is FNYEAQ. In DNA form, the CDR3 reads TGTGCCAGCAGCTGGCAGACCTACAATGAGCAGTTCTTC. Translated: CASSWQTYNEQFF.

The V call is TRBV5-1, the J call TRBJ2-5; 7 positions match TRBD2. The CDR3 covers 14 residues. Germline assignment: CDR1 SGHRS and CDR2 YFSETQ. With V trimmed by 5 bases and J by 1 base, 5 bases remained unmatched. The CDR3 is CASRRGSSQETQYF. The CDR3 bases are TGCGCCAGCAGGCGGGGGTCGAGCCAAGAGACCCAGTACTTC. Drawing the rest from reference TRBV5-1 and TRBJ2-5, the complete variable domain is KAGVTQTPRYLIKTRGQQVTLSCSPISGHRSVSWYQQTPGQGLQFLFEYFSETQRNKGNFPGRFSGRQFSNSRSEMNVSTLELGDSALYLCASRRGSSQETQYFGPGTRLLVL.

The chain employs TRBV18 and TRBJ1-6, with D uncertain. V lost 3 bases and J 7 bases, leaving 7 bases between the germline ends. The CDR3 runs to 13 residues. Germline CDR1 KGHSH, CDR2 LQKENI. The CDR3 DNA reads TGTGCCAGCTCACCGGTAGAGAATTCACCCCTCCACTTT. It encodes CASSPVENSPLHF.

V gene TRBV13 combines with J gene TRBJ2-5; 9 bases match TRBD1. Trimming at V came to 4 bases and at J to 5 bases, leaving 8 bases not matched to a gene. CDR1 is PRHDT and CDR2 is FYEKMQ in the germline V gene (reference sequence). The CDR3 is 15 amino acids. The CDR3 loop is CASSSRGQGLETQYF. The CDR3 nucleotides read TGTGCCAGCAGCTCTAGAGGACAGGGGTTGGAGACCCAGTACTTC. The full variable domain, completed using reference TRBV13 and TRBJ2-5, is AAGVIQSPRHLIKEKRETATLKCYPIPRHDTVYWYQQGPGQDPQFLISFYEKMQSDKGSIPDRFSAQQFSDYHSELNMSSLELGDSALYFCASSSRGQGLETQYFGPGTRLLVL.

Only one count was recorded for this clone. V is TRBV3-1 (or the pseudogene TRBV3-2) and J is TRBJ2-7, with a possible D match to TRBD2 (5 bases). The CDR3 consists of 14 residues. The V and J ends lost 0 bases and 5 bases respectively, with 11 bases between them. Looked up from germline, CDR1 is LGHDT and CDR2 is YNNKEL (reference sequence). Written as DNA, the CDR3 is TGTGCCAGCAGCCAAGAGGGTACGAGGGACGAGCAGTACTTC. Translated: CASSQEGTRDEQYF.

V gene TRBV9 combines with J gene TRBJ1-3; D perhaps matches TRBD1 (5 bases). CDR3 length: 15 amino acids. Per germline, CDR1 SGDLS and CDR2 YYNGEE. V lost 0 bases, J lost 0 bases, and 7 bases lay in between. CDR3 amino acids: CASSVEGDSGNTIYF. For the CDR3, the DNA is TGTGCCAGCAGCGTAGAAGGGGACTCTGGAAACACCATATATTTT.

J is TRBJ2-1 and V is TRBV2, with D possibly being TRBD2 (5 bases). Trimming removed 3 bases at V and 0 bases at J, with 9 bases between. The CDR3 contains 15 residues. Germline CDR1 reads SNHLY; CDR2 reads FYNNEI. The CDR3 DNA sequence: TGTGCCAGCAGTGACTCCGGAGGCTCCTACAATGAGCAGTTCTTC. It is translated as CASSDSGGSYNEQFF.

V and J are TRBV11-2 and TRBJ1-1; no clear D. There are 13 residues in the CDR3. The V gene lost 3 bases and the J gene lost 7 bases, with 12 bases spanning the gap. The germline CDR1 and CDR2 sequences are SGHAT and FQNNGV. CDR3 sequence: CASSFWATFEAFF. DNA of the CDR3: TGTGCCAGCAGCTTTTGGGCCACCTTTGAAGCTTTCTTT.

The CDR3 sequence is CASSQDPTGTTGDTQYF. In DNA, the CDR3 is TGTGCCAGCAGCCAAGATCCTACCGGGACTACGGGAGATACGCAGTATTTT. The chain carries TRBV4-2 and TRBJ2-3, with 7 bases identical to TRBD2. The CDR3 sequence is 17 residues long. The V and J ends lost 0 bases and 5 bases, in that order; junction bases with no gene match: 11. CDR1 is LGHNA and CDR2 is YNFKEQ in the germline V gene.

The table lists this clone with many counts. The genes are TRBV6-1 and TRBJ2-7; the match to TRBD2 covers 10 bases. With V trimmed by 3 bases and J by 3 bases, 5 bases remained unmatched. This CDR3 region has 15 residues. Germline values: CDR1 MNHNS, CDR2 SASEGT. As DNA, the CDR3 is TGTGCCAGCAGTGAGAGTGCTAGCGGGAGCTACGAGCAGTACTTC. This sequence encodes CASSESASGSYEQYF.

This clone is a singleton in its sample. The genes are TRBV28 and TRBJ2-6; 7 bases fit TRBD1. The CDR3 is 14 amino acids. With V trimmed by 6 bases and J by 1 base, 0 bases remained unmatched. Per the germline V gene, CDR1 is MDHEN and CDR2 is SYDVKM. CDR3 sequence (DNA): TGTGCCAGCAGGACAGGGTCTGGGGCCAACGTCCTGACTTTC. Amino acid sequence: CASRTGSGANVLTF.

The rearrangement joins TRBV6-2 or TRBV6-3 to TRBJ1-2; 7 bases map to TRBD1. The CDR3 loop spans 14 amino acids. V shed 4 bases and J 6 bases; nucleotides not matched to a gene: 8. From germline, CDR1 is MNHEY and CDR2 SVGEGT. For the CDR3, the DNA is TGTGCCAGCAGTTCAAACGACAGGGCAAATGGCTACACCTTC. As protein: CASSSNDRANGYTF.

The gene calls are TRBV7-3 and TRBJ2-1, with 8 bases lining up with TRBD2. Germline CDR1 is SGHTA and CDR2 is FQGTGA. The CDR3 totals 15 residues. The V gene end was trimmed by 8 bases and the J gene end by 0 bases; junction bases not matched to a gene: 6. Here the CDR3 reads CASGPGTSSYNEQFF. The DNA of the CDR3 is TGTGCCAGCGGCCCAGGGACTAGCTCCTACAATGAGCAGTTCTTC.

The rearrangement joins TRBV9 to TRBJ2-7; maybe TRBD2 (5 bases). With 0 bases removed from V and 5 bases from J, the gap between germline ends came to 9 bases. CDR3 length: 13 amino acids. Germline-derived CDR1 and CDR2 are SGDLS and YYNGEE. The CDR3 DNA is TGTGCCAGCAGCGTAGGTCTAGCTCACGAGCAGTACTTC. Protein sequence: CASSVGLAHEQYF.

The chain is built from TRBV5-4 and TRBJ2-1; 11 bases fit TRBD2. The V gene end was trimmed by 0 bases and the J gene end by 7 bases; junction bases not matched to a gene: 6. The germline V gene encodes CDR1 SGHNT and CDR2 YYREEE (reference sequence). There are 16 residues in the CDR3. DNA for the CDR3: TGTGCCAGCAGCTTGGAGGGACTAGCGGAATGGAATGAGCAGTTCTTC. This codes for CASSLEGLAEWNEQFF.

A word on this clone: The junction differs from germline at one of its ends, possibly a read error. J is TRBJ2-7 and V is TRBV5-1; 8 nucleotides match TRBD2. This CDR3 spans 14 amino acids. The germline V gene encodes CDR1 SGHRS and CDR2 YFSETQ. CDR3 in DNA: TGCGCCAGCCGCTTCAGCGGGAGTTCGCTCGAGCAGTACTTC. Residues: CASRFSGSSLEQYF. Using reference TRBV5-1 and TRBJ2-7 for the parts outside the CDR3, the full variable domain is KAGVTQTPRYLIKTRGQQVTLSCSPISGHRSVSWYQQTPGQGLQFLFEYFSETQRNKGNFPGRFSGRQFSNSRSEMNVSTLELGDSALYLCASRFSGSSLEQYFGPGTRLTVT.

The chain joins TRBV6-2 or TRBV6-3 to TRBJ1-2; a possible D gene is TRBD1 (6 bases). This CDR3 is 15 amino acids long. V lost 2 bases and J 0 bases, leaving 10 bases between the germline ends. Germline V lookup: CDR1 MNHEY, CDR2 SVGEGT. In nucleotides, the CDR3 is TGTGCCAGCAGTTACCGGACAGAAGCTAACTATGGCTACACCTTC. This gives the protein CASSYRTEANYGYTF.

The J gene is TRBJ2-3, the V gene TRBV24-1; TRBD1 agrees at 9 bases. This CDR3 region has 16 residues. In germline, CDR1 is KGHDR, CDR2 SFDVKD. Trimming at V came to 4 bases and at J to 1 base, leaving 5 bases not matched to a gene. DNA for the CDR3: TGTGCCACCAGTGAGGGGACAGGGCTTGGCACAGATACGCAGTATTTT. Translated, it gives CATSEGTGLGTDTQYF.

This rearrangement joins TRBV3-1 (or the pseudogene TRBV3-2) to TRBJ1-4, with unresolved D. Trimming took 4 bases from V and 0 from J, leaving 6 bases between them. CDR1 is LGHDT, CDR2 YNNKEL, per germline (reference sequence). The CDR3 runs 14 residues. CDR3 amino acids: CASSLTATNEKLFF. CDR3 coding DNA: TGTGCCAGCAGCCTCACTGCAACTAATGAAAAACTGTTTTTT.

This clone appeared a single time. V gene TRBV13 combines with J gene TRBJ2-7; 8 bases are a match to TRBD1. The germline V gene encodes CDR1 PRHDT and CDR2 FYEKMQ (reference sequence). Trimming at V came to 5 bases and at J to 4 bases, leaving 7 bases not matched to a gene. CDR3 length: 14 amino acids. CDR3 protein: CASSHAGTGYEQYF. The DNA for the CDR3 is TGTGCCAGCAGCCATGCCGGGACAGGATACGAGCAGTACTTC.

The V and J genes are TRBV6-2 or TRBV6-3 and TRBJ2-5; 12 nucleotides agree with TRBD2. CDR1 is MNHEY and CDR2 is SVGEGT in the germline V gene. V lost 7 bases, J lost 0 bases, and 18 bases stayed unmatched. This CDR3 has 20 residues. The CDR3 sequence: CASTPRNPLAGGLYQETQYF. In DNA, the CDR3 is TGTGCCAGCACCCCTAGAAACCCCCTAGCGGGAGGGCTGTACCAAGAGACCCAGTACTTC.

The genes are TRBV24-1 and TRBJ2-3; D perhaps matches TRBD2 (5 bases). Germline CDR1 KGHDR, CDR2 SFDVKD. Trimming removed 6 bases at V and 3 bases at J, with 9 bases between. CDR3 length: 13 amino acids. The CDR3 spells CATSRGRTDTQYF. CDR3 coding DNA: TGTGCCACCAGTCGGGGTCGGACAGATACGCAGTATTTT.

The rearrangement uses TRBV28 and TRBJ2-1, with a possible D match to TRBD2 (6 bases). V was pared by 2 bases and J by 3 bases, with 17 bases between. CDR1 is MDHEN and CDR2 is SYDVKM in the germline V gene. The CDR3 runs 17 residues. The CDR3 spells CASSLVYSRGFYNEQFF. In nucleotides, the CDR3 is TGTGCCAGCAGTTTAGTCTACTCGCGGGGTTTCTACAATGAGCAGTTCTTC.

The chain couples TRBV28 to TRBJ1-2; D not resolved. Germline CDR1 reads MDHEN; CDR2 reads SYDVKM. The CDR3 contains 13 residues. Trimming stripped 3 bases from V and 3 bases from J, with 8 bases between. The CDR3 sequence is CASSLREDYGYTF. CDR3 coding DNA: TGTGCCAGCAGTTTGCGGGAGGACTATGGCTACACCTTC.

CDR3 in amino acids: CAISPGGGTEAFF. The CDR3 nucleotides are TGTGCCATCAGTCCGGGGGGGGGCACTGAAGCTTTCTTT. The chain recombines TRBV10-3 with TRBJ1-1, with a weak D call TRBD1 (5 bases). CDR3 length: 13 residues. V lost 5 bases to trimming and J lost 4 bases, with 11 bases between them. In germline, CDR1 is ENHRY, CDR2 SYGVKD.

The CDR3 is CASSSGTGSETQYF. The CDR3 nucleotides read TGTGCCAGCTCCTCCGGGACAGGGTCCGAGACCCAGTACTTC. V gene TRBV18 combines with J gene TRBJ2-5, with 9 bases that match TRBD1. CDR1 and CDR2 (germline): KGHSH, LQKENI. Losses at the gene ends were 6 bases for V and 5 bases for J; bases not matched to a gene: 7. The CDR3 is made up of 14 amino acids.

This chain joins TRBV7-2 and TRBJ2-5; D is undetermined. Trimming took off 0 bases at V and 7 bases at J, with 12 bases between the two ends. CDR3 length: 14 amino acids. Germline V gene sequence: CDR1 SGHTA, CDR2 FQGNSA. DNA for the CDR3: TGTGCCAGCAGCTTAGCGATGGTAGGCGGGACCCAGTACTTC. Its protein is CASSLAMVGGTQYF.